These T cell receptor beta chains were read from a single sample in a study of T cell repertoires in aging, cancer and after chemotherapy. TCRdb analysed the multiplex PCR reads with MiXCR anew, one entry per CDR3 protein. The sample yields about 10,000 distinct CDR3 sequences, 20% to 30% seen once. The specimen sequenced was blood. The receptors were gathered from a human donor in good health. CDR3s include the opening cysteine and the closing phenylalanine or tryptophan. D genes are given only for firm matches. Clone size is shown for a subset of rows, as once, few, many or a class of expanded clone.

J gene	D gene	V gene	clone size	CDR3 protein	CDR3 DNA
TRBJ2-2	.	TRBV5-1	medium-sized	CASSSTYDGLELFF	TGCGCCAGCAGCTCTACCTATGACGGGTTGGAGCTGTTTTTT
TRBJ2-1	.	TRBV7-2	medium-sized	CASSYHPGLGIYNEQFF	TGTGCCAGCAGCTACCACCCGGGACTGGGAATCTACAATGAGCAGTTCTTC
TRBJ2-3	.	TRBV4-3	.	CASSQVPAGTQYF	TGCGCCAGCAGCCAAGTACCAGCGGGTACGCAGTATTTT
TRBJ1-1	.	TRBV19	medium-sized	CATPGSTEAFF	TGTGCCACTCCAGGGAGCACTGAAGCTTTCTTT
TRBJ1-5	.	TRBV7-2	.	CASSFLWSNQPQHF	TGTGCCAGCAGCTTTCTCTGGAGCAATCAGCCCCAGCATTTT
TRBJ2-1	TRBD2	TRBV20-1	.	CSARDRLGGGLYNKQFF	TGCAGTGCTAGAGATAGGCTCGGCGGGGGGCTGTACAATAAGCAGTTCTTC
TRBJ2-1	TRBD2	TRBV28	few	CASRSSGGAVYNEQFF	TGTGCCAGCAGGTCTAGCGGGGGGGCGGTGTACAATGAGCAGTTCTTC
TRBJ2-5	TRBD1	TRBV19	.	CASSIDRQTGGETQYF	TGTGCCAGTAGTATAGATCGGCAGACAGGGGGGGAGACCCAGTACTTC
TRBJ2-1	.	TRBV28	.	CASSSRLYEQFF	TGTGCCAGCAGTTCCCGTTTGTATGAGCAGTTCTTC
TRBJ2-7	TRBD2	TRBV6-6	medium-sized	CASSLGLAYEQYF	TGTGCCAGCAGCTTGGGACTAGCGTACGAGCAGTACTTC
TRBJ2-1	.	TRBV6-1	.	CASSAGPEHNEQFF	TGTGCCAGCAGTGCCGGGCCCGAGCACAATGAGCAGTTCTTC
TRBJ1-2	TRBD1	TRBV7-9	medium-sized	CASSAGDSNSYGYTF	TGTGCCAGCAGCGCGGGGGACAGTAATTCCTATGGCTACACCTTC
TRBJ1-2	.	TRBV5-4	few	CASTTEGPNVGGYTF	TGTGCCAGCACAACAGAGGGACCGAACGTCGGTGGCTACACCTTC
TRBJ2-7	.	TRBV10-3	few	CAIRLTGGLNEQYF	TGTGCCATCAGACTGACAGGTGGCCTTAACGAGCAGTACTTC
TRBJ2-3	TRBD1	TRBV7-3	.	CASSFPGQSTDTQYF	TGTGCCAGCAGCTTCCCGGGACAGAGCACAGATACGCAGTATTTT
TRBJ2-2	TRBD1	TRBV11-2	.	CASSLGGQGGTGELFF	TGTGCCAGCAGCTTAGGGGGACAGGGAGGCACCGGGGAGCTGTTTTTT
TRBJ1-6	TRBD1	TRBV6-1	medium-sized	CASSDPGQNNSPLHF	TGTGCCAGCAGCGATCCGGGACAGAATAATTCACCCCTCCACTTT
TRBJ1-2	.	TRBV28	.	CASKLGGGGYGYTF	TGTGCCAGCAAGCTGGGAGGGGGGGGGTATGGCTACACCTTC
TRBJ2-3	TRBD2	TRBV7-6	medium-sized	CASSTELGGGTDTQYF	TGTGCCAGCAGCACAGAACTTGGGGGAGGGACAGATACGCAGTATTTT
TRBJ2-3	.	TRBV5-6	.	CASSSPGGPDTQYF	TGTGCCAGCAGTTCCCCAGGAGGGCCAGATACGCAGTATTTT
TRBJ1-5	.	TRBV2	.	CASSGADGYQPQHF	TGTGCCAGCAGTGGGGCAGACGGATATCAGCCCCAGCATTTT
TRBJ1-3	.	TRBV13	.	CASQRPGGPGNTIYF	TGTGCCAGTCAGCGACCCGGGGGCCCTGGAAACACCATATATTTT